The 10 T cell receptor beta chains listed next were all sequenced from one sample in a study of CD8 T cells in Susac syndrome (dated by TCRdb to between 2018 and 2021). Libraries were prepared through the immunoSEQ multiplex PCR assay. RNA was extracted with the RNeasy kit and 0.5 to 1 ug was reverse transcribed using random hexamers. TCRdb reworked the public reads: Q25 trimming with fastp, MiXCR clone assembly, productive beta chains retained. Entries are consolidated by CDR3 protein sequence, retaining the most common genes and DNA. This sample gives approximately 160,000 distinct CDR3 sequences in total; approximately 95% of them show up just once. Of the sample, around 0.09% is held by the ten largest clones. Material for sequencing was CD4+ T cells from PBMCs. These receptors all come from a human donor with multiple sclerosis.

This clonotype showed up just a few times. This rearrangement joins TRBV7-9 to TRBJ2-7; 9 bases map to TRBD1. The CDR3 has 15 residues. J lost 1 base, V lost 5 bases, and 6 bases had no gene match. The germline V gene encodes CDR1 SEHNR and CDR2 FQNEAQ (reference sequence). The CDR3 is CASSLPGQGSYEQYF. The CDR3 DNA follows: TGTGCCAGCAGCCTGCCGGGACAGGGATCCTACGAGCAGTACTTC.

This clonotype showed up just once. J is TRBJ2-7 and V is TRBV4-3; 7 nucleotides agree with TRBD2. Looked up from germline, CDR1 is LGHNA and CDR2 is YSLEER. The CDR3 is 16 residues long. V was clipped by 1 base and J by 0 bases; unmatched bases: 6. The CDR3 sequence: CASSQGLAPSSYEQYF. CDR3 nucleotides: TGCGCCAGCAGCCAAGGACTAGCCCCTAGCTCCTACGAGCAGTACTTC.

This chain joins TRBV4-1 and TRBJ2-5; 7 nucleotides agree with TRBD1. This CDR3 region has 16 residues. V trimming: 4 bases; J trimming: 2 bases; junction bases outside the gene matches: 10. The germline V gene encodes CDR1 MGHRA and CDR2 YSYEKL. Here the CDR3 reads CASSPWPRGQQETQYF. CDR3 coding DNA: TGCGCCAGCAGCCCCTGGCCAAGGGGGCAACAAGAGACCCAGTACTTC.

V usage is TRBV20-1 and J usage is TRBJ2-3, with 7 bases aligning to TRBD2. CDR3 length: 14 amino acids. CDR1 is DFQATT and CDR2 is SNEGSKA in the germline V gene (reference sequence). V was clipped by 6 bases and J by 0 bases; unmatched bases: 6. The CDR3 DNA reads TGCAGTGCCCGACGGACTAGAAGCACAGATACGCAGTATTTT. As protein: CSARRTRSTDTQYF.

V usage is TRBV18 and J usage is TRBJ2-2; D unresolved. This CDR3 comprises 16 residues. V was pared by 8 bases and J by 1 base, with 17 bases between. CDR1 KGHSH and CDR2 LQKENI come from the germline V gene. The chain's CDR3 is CASPIGPLQNTGELFF. For the CDR3, the DNA is TGTGCCAGCCCCATCGGACCACTTCAGAACACCGGGGAGCTGTTTTTT.

This clonotype has only one observation. The gene calls are TRBV20-1 and TRBJ2-5; the D is unclear. Between the trimmed V and J ends, which lost 6 bases and 3 bases, there was a span of 14 bases. Per the germline V gene, CDR1 is DFQATT and CDR2 is SNEGSKA (reference sequence). CDR3 length: 13 residues. The chain's CDR3 is CSARLSAEETQYF. The CDR3 region has the DNA TGCAGTGCCCGCCTTTCGGCGGAAGAGACCCAGTACTTC.

The genes are TRBV24-1 and TRBJ2-1, with TRBD1 identical over 9 bases. The junction had 10 bases not matched to a gene; V was cut back by 4 bases and J by 4 bases. The CDR3 is 17 residues long. In germline, CDR1 is KGHDR, CDR2 SFDVKD. In nucleotides, the CDR3 is TGTGCCACCAGTGACCCTTCGCCCGGGACAGGGTACAATGAGCAGTTCTTC. Its protein product is CATSDPSPGTGYNEQFF.

The rearrangement joins TRBV7-2 to TRBJ2-7; tentatively, D is TRBD2 (6 bases). Looked up from germline, CDR1 is SGHTA and CDR2 is FQGNSA. Trimming pared 5 bases from V and 0 bases from J, leaving 14 bases between. The CDR3 consists of 15 residues. In DNA form, the CDR3 reads TGTGCCAGCAGCCCCGCGGGGCGGCTCTCCTACGAGCAGTACTTC. Protein: CASSPAGRLSYEQYF.

The J gene is TRBJ2-2, the V gene TRBV27; tentatively, D is TRBD2 (7 bases). The V end lost 6 bases, the J end lost 4 bases, and 15 bases lay between the germline ends. Per germline, CDR1 MNHEY and CDR2 SMNVEV (reference sequence). The CDR3 extends over 15 amino acids. The CDR3: CASSNRGAATGELFF. The CDR3 nucleotides are TGTGCCAGCAGCAATCGGGGGGCGGCCACCGGGGAGCTGTTTTTT.

CDR3 DNA sequence: TGTGCCAGCAGTGAAATGGCAACGGGATCCTACAATGAGCAGTTCTTC. Its translation is CASSEMATGSYNEQFF. V is TRBV2 and J is TRBJ2-1; possible D gene TRBD2, 5 bases. Germline-derived CDR1 and CDR2 are SNHLY and FYNNEI. V was shortened by 2 bases and J by 1 base, with 12 bases between the two germline ends. The CDR3 has 16 amino acids.